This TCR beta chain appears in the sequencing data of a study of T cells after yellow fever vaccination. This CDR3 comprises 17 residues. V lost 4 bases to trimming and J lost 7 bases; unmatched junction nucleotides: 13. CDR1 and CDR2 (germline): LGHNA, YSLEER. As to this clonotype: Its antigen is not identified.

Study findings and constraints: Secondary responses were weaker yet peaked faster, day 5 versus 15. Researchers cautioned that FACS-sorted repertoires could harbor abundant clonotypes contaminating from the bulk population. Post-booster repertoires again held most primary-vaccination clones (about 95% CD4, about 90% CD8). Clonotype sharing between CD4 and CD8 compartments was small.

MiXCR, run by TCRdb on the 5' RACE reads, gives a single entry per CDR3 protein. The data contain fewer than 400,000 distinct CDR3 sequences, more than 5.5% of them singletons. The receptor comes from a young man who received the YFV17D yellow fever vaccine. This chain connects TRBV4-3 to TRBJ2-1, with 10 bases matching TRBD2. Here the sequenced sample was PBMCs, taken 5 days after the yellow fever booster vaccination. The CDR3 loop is CASSRVQAGGPGNEQFF. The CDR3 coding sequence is TGCGCCAGCAGCCGGGTACAAGCGGGAGGGCCGGGGAATGAGCAGTTCTTC.